Listed here are 18 T cell receptor beta chains from one sample, sequenced in a study of OX40 agonist ivuxolimab in advanced cancers. TCRdb's table, derived via immunoSEQ multiplex PCR, lists solely in-frame clones and lacks some. The table shows roughly 60,000 clones, with about 83% occurring only once. The specimen was CD4+ or CD8+ T cells sorted from blood, collected in a trial of the OX40 agonist ivuxolimab. These TCRs come from an adult with an advanced solid tumor such as melanoma, head and neck, liver or kidney cancer.

CDR3 DNA sequence: TGTGCCAGCAGCTTGTTTGAGCCGAGCACAGATACGCAGTATTTT. It encodes CASSLFEPSTDTQYF. This sequence joins TRBV5-6 and TRBJ2-3; D remains ambiguous. The CDR3 is 15 residues long. Deletions cut 1 base from V and 0 bases from J, with 9 bases between. Germline V lookup: CDR1 SGHDT, CDR2 YYEEEE. Complete variable domain (other parts from reference TRBV5-6 and TRBJ2-3): DAGVTQSPTHLIKTRGQQVTLRCSPKSGHDTVSWYQQALGQGPQFIFQYYEEEERQRGNFPDRFSGHQFPNYSSELNVNALLLGDSALYLCASSLFEPSTDTQYFGPGTRLTVL.

The chain is built from TRBV6-5 and TRBJ2-2; D is unclear. The CDR3 is 15 residues long. Per the germline V gene, CDR1 is MNHEY and CDR2 is SVGAGI. V was trimmed by 5 bases and J by 4 bases, leaving 14 bases between them. The CDR3 sequence is CASSGVRVFTGELFF. The CDR3 nucleotides are TGTGCCAGCAGTGGGGTCCGGGTCTTCACCGGGGAGCTGTTTTTT.

J is TRBJ1-1 and V is TRBV7-3; D unclear. V was clipped by 5 bases and J by 1 base, with 8 bases between them. CDR3 length: 13 amino acids. Germline V CDR1 and CDR2: SGHTA, FQGTGA. CDR3 residues: CASSRGENTEAFF. The CDR3 DNA follows: TGTGCCAGCAGCCGCGGGGAGAACACTGAAGCTTTCTTT. Looking up the rest from reference TRBV7-3 and TRBJ1-1 gives the full variable domain: GAGVSQTPSNKVTEKGKYVELRCDPISGHTALYWYRQSLGQGPEFLIYFQGTGAADDSGLPNDRFFAVRPEGSVSTLKIQRTERGDSAVYLCASSRGENTEAFFGQGTRLTVV.

The chain is built from TRBV6-5 and TRBJ2-2; no clear D gene. Trimming stripped 8 bases from V and 4 bases from J, with 14 bases between. The germline CDR1 and CDR2 sequences are MNHEY and SVGAGI. The CDR3 length is 14 residues. The CDR3 DNA sequence: TGTGCCAGCGCCCATGCCTTAGGCACCGGGGAGCTGTTTTTT. Its translation: CASAHALGTGELFF.

The rearrangement links TRBV14 to TRBJ2-5; D possibly corresponds to TRBD1 (5 bases). CDR3 length: 15 amino acids. Germline V gives CDR1 SGHDN, CDR2 FVKESK. Trimming removed 1 base at V and 5 bases at J, with 14 bases between. The CDR3 sequence: CASSQGRQGLETQYF. As DNA, the CDR3 is TGTGCCAGCAGCCAAGGCCGCCAGGGCTTGGAGACCCAGTACTTC. The full variable domain, rest sourced from reference TRBV14 and TRBJ2-5, is EAGVTQFPSHSVIEKGQTVTLRCDPISGHDNLYWYRRVMGKEIKFLLHFVKESKQDESGMPNNRFLAERTGGTYSTLKVQPAELEDSGVYFCASSQGRQGLETQYFGPGTRLLVL.

The rearrangement joins TRBV6-5 to TRBJ2-4; tentative D call: TRBD1 (5 bases). Germline V gives CDR1 MNHEY, CDR2 SVGAGI. This CDR3 comprises 12 residues. Between the trimmed V and J ends, which lost 3 bases and 10 bases, there was a span of 10 bases. This CDR3 is CASSYGKGIQYF. DNA for the CDR3: TGTGCCAGCAGTTATGGGAAGGGGATTCAGTACTTC.

The chain links TRBV6-5 to TRBJ1-2; 10 bases are a match to TRBD1. V shed 2 bases and J 5 bases; nucleotides not matched to a gene: 8. Germline-derived CDR1 and CDR2 are MNHEY and SVGAGI. The CDR3 extends over 16 amino acids. CDR3 coding DNA: TGTGCCAGCAGTTACATAAGGACAGGGGGAGGGTATGGCTACACCTTC. This translates into CASSYIRTGGGYGYTF.

This clone has a handful of counts. The gene calls are TRBV5-1 and TRBJ1-1; D perhaps matches TRBD1 (5 bases). The CDR3 extends over 13 amino acids. The ends were cut back, 3 bases at V and 1 base at J, with 7 bases in the middle. CDR1 and CDR2 (germline): SGHRS, YFSETQ. The CDR3 is CASSWGGNTEAFF. Written as DNA, the CDR3 is TGCGCCAGCAGCTGGGGCGGGAACACTGAAGCTTTCTTT. Full variable domain (remainder filled in from reference TRBV5-1 and TRBJ1-1): KAGVTQTPRYLIKTRGQQVTLSCSPISGHRSVSWYQQTPGQGLQFLFEYFSETQRNKGNFPGRFSGRQFSNSRSEMNVSTLELGDSALYLCASSWGGNTEAFFGQGTRLTVV.

The gene calls are TRBV4-1 and TRBJ2-2; a weak D match, TRBD2 (6 bases). V was pared by 2 bases and J by 5 bases, with 18 bases between. The CDR3 loop spans 17 amino acids. The germline V gene has CDR1 MGHRA and CDR2 YSYEKL. This chain's CDR3 is CASSQPWRGRKTGELFF. Here the CDR3 DNA reads TGCGCCAGCAGCCAACCCTGGCGGGGAAGGAAAACCGGGGAGCTGTTTTTT.

This chain connects TRBV27 to TRBJ1-4; D is uncertain. The CDR3 spans 14 residues. Trimming stripped 6 bases from V and 0 bases from J, with 8 bases between. Germline V gene data show CDR1 as MNHEY and CDR2 as SMNVEV (reference sequence). The CDR3 region is CASSPTATNEKLFF. The CDR3 DNA sequence: TGTGCCAGCAGCCCGACTGCAACTAATGAAAAACTGTTTTTT.

The chain uses TRBV6-1 and TRBJ2-1, with TRBD1 identical over 9 bases. V shed 3 bases, J shed 0 bases, and the junction held 6 bases outside the gene matches. The CDR3 has 17 amino acids. Looked up from germline, CDR1 is MNHNS and CDR2 is SASEGT. In DNA form, the CDR3 reads TGTGCCAGCAGTGATAGGGGACAGGGTCTCTCCTACAATGAGCAGTTCTTC. Translation: CASSDRGQGLSYNEQFF.

This clone appeared once. The chain joins TRBV19 to TRBJ2-2, with 9 bases matching TRBD1. V gave up 5 bases and J gave up 5 bases; unmatched junction bases: 6. The CDR3 runs 15 residues. Germline V gene lookup returns CDR1 LNHDA and CDR2 SQIVND (reference sequence). CDR3 in amino acids: CASSAGTGWTGELFF. The CDR3 DNA is TGTGCCAGTAGTGCCGGGACAGGGTGGACCGGGGAGCTGTTTTTT.

This sequence joins TRBV4-2 and TRBJ2-1; D gene uncertain. Germline loops: CDR1 LGHNA, CDR2 YNFKEQ. V lost 5 bases and J 0 bases, leaving 11 bases between the germline ends. The CDR3 loop spans 15 amino acids. CDR3 sequence: CASSGRASSYNEQFF. In DNA, the CDR3 is TGTGCCAGCAGCGGCCGGGCCAGCTCCTACAATGAGCAGTTCTTC.

This chain uses TRBV27 with TRBJ2-7; 8 bases match TRBD1. Germline CDR1 MNHEY, CDR2 SMNVEV (reference sequence). V gave up 6 bases and J gave up 6 bases; unmatched junction bases: 7. There are 13 residues in the CDR3. CDR3 protein: CASRTDRGGEQYF. The DNA of the CDR3 is TGTGCCAGCAGGACCGACAGGGGTGGCGAGCAGTACTTC.

This clone appeared a single time. The rearrangement uses TRBV6-5 and TRBJ2-7; tentative D call: TRBD1 (6 bases). Trimming took off 2 bases at V and 5 bases at J, with 13 bases between the two ends. The germline gives CDR1 MNHEY, CDR2 SVGAGI. The CDR3 loop spans 14 amino acids. Here the CDR3 reads CASSYVYRAHEQYF. CDR3 bases: TGTGCCAGCAGTTACGTTTACAGGGCGCACGAGCAGTACTTC.

The chain couples TRBV4-3 to TRBJ2-5; D unclear. V was pared by 1 base and J by 8 bases, with 17 bases between. The CDR3 has 15 amino acids. CDR1 and CDR2 (germline): LGHNA, YSLEER. CDR3 amino acids: CASSQGTQLLETQYF. CDR3 sequence (DNA): TGCGCCAGCAGCCAAGGAACCCAGTTGCTGGAAACCCAGTACTTC.

The V and J genes are TRBV28 and TRBJ2-6; weak D call: TRBD2 (5 bases). The germline V gene encodes CDR1 MDHEN and CDR2 SYDVKM. The V gene lost 4 bases and the J gene lost 0 bases, with 10 bases spanning the gap. The CDR3 runs 16 residues. CDR3 coding DNA: TGTGCCAGCAGTTCGCCGGGAAGCTCTGGGGCCAACGTCCTGACTTTC. Amino acids: CASSSPGSSGANVLTF.

This clone was seen a few times. The rearrangement uses TRBV30 and TRBJ1-1; no reliable D call. Germline CDR1 GTSNPN, CDR2 SVGIG (reference sequence). The CDR3 consists of 10 residues. Trimming took 5 bases from V and 4 from J, leaving 5 bases between them. CDR3 protein: CAWARTEAFF. In DNA form, the CDR3 reads TGTGCCTGGGCCCGCACTGAAGCTTTCTTT.